One and the same sample provided the 9 T cell receptor beta chains below, sequenced in a study of T cell repertoires in cytomegalovirus infection. These receptors have no known antigen. TCRdb re-called the reads with MiXCR, one entry per CDR3 protein. The profile shows approximately 770,000 distinct CDR3 sequences, 25% to 35% of them singletons. The specimen was cultured CD8+ T cells from PBMCs, collected from culture after CMV antigen stimulation. The receptors were gathered from a human donor in good health (CMV status not recorded). Some clones in this sample may be carry-over from other donors' samples.

The rearrangement joins TRBV12-3 or TRBV12-4 to TRBJ1-3, with D unclear. V was cut by 3 bases and J by 0 bases, with 9 bases left in between. The CDR3 totals 15 residues. The CDR3 is CASSLRESSGNTIYF. The CDR3 nucleotides read TGTGCCAGCAGTTTGCGGGAGAGCTCTGGAAACACCATATATTTT.

This clonotype was seen at least ten times. The V and J genes are TRBV6-2 or TRBV6-3 and TRBJ2-1, with TRBD1 matching over 7 bases. The V gene end was trimmed by 2 bases and the J gene end by 3 bases; junction bases not matched to a gene: 7. Germline V lookup: CDR1 MNHEY, CDR2 SVGEGT. There are 16 residues in the CDR3. The CDR3 DNA is TGTGCCAGCAGTTACCGGGACAGAGGCTACTACAATGAGCAGTTCTTC. Translated: CASSYRDRGYYNEQFF.

The chain recombines TRBV4-3 with TRBJ1-4, with 10 bases matching TRBD1. The V gene's germline CDR1 is LGHNA and CDR2 YSLEER. Trimming removed 1 base from V and 7 bases from J; junction bases left unmatched: 6. The CDR3 is 16 residues long. The CDR3 DNA is TGCGCCAGCAGCCAAGGGGCCGGGACAGGGGTTGAAAAACTGTTTTTT. It encodes CASSQGAGTGVEKLFF.

The genes are TRBV5-1 and TRBJ2-1; TRBD1 matches 10 bases. Germline V gene sequence: CDR1 SGHRS, CDR2 YFSETQ. The CDR3 contains 14 residues. V dropped 2 bases and J dropped 9; count of bases not matched to a gene: 5. In DNA form, the CDR3 reads TGCGCCAGCAGCTTAGGACAGGGGGAGGGTGAGCAGTTCTTC. It encodes CASSLGQGEGEQFF.

This clonotype showed up many times. V and J are TRBV6-1 and TRBJ1-4; TRBD1 is a possible D gene (6 bases). V gave up 5 bases and J gave up 7 bases, with 14 bases separating them. Germline V CDR1 and CDR2: MNHNS, SASEGT. CDR3 length: 14 residues. CDR3 bases: TGTGCCAGCAGTTTCGACAGGAAGGCTGAAAAACTGTTTTTT. Translating it yields CASSFDRKAEKLFF.

This clonotype has just a few counts. The rearrangement links TRBV6-2 or TRBV6-3 to TRBJ2-7; D call uncertain. From germline, CDR1 is MNHEY and CDR2 SVGEGT. Trimming cost V 4 bases and J 7 bases, with 11 bases left between them. The CDR3 is 12 amino acids. The chain's CDR3 is CASSLGPREQYV. The CDR3 region has the DNA TGTGCCAGCAGTTTAGGGCCCCGGGAGCAGTACGTC.

The chain has TRBV6-1 and TRBJ2-2; D not resolved. V was shortened by 0 bases and J by 3 bases, with 17 bases between the two germline ends. The CDR3 runs 18 residues. Per the germline V gene, CDR1 is MNHNS and CDR2 is SASEGT. Written as DNA, the CDR3 is TGTGCCAGCAGTGAAGCACATTGGGGAACAGCCCACACCGGGGAGCTGTTTTTT. Translating gives CASSEAHWGTAHTGELFF.

The rearrangement uses TRBV7-3 and TRBJ1-2; the D gene is possibly TRBD1 (5 bases). Trimming removed 2 bases at V and 6 bases at J, with 10 bases between. CDR1 and CDR2 (germline): SGHTA, FQGTGA. CDR3 length: 13 residues. Here the CDR3 DNA reads TGTGCCAGCAGCTTATCGGGGGAGGATGGCTACACCTTC. Its protein product is CASSLSGEDGYTF.

This clonotype was picked up many times. V usage is TRBV7-3 and J usage is TRBJ2-7; D is possibly TRBD2 (6 bases). Germline-derived CDR1 and CDR2 are SGHTA and FQGTGA. The CDR3 covers 15 residues. Deletions cut 0 bases from V and 5 bases from J, with 14 bases between. The CDR3 loop reads CASSLTGRGMDEQYV. The CDR3 DNA follows: TGTGCCAGCAGCTTAACGGGCCGGGGGATGGACGAGCAGTACGTC.